These 14 T cell receptor beta chains originate from one sample sequenced in a study of PD-1 blockade in mismatch repair-deficient tumors (dated by TCRdb to about 2017). Library creation used the immunoSEQ multiplex PCR assay. The immuneACCESS repertoire file appears here via TCRdb, limited to in-frame rearrangements. These files lack a portion of the clones; in checked studies, under half of the deficit traces to unresolved V genes, and the cause of the others is not known. Within this sample are about 19,000 clones, with 82% of them counted one time only. Approximately 1.5% of the sample lies in the top ten. The sample was PBMCs, taken 52 weeks after starting pembrolizumab. The receptors were sampled from an adult with mismatch repair-deficient cancer.

This chain links TRBV19 with TRBJ2-5, with D perhaps matching TRBD1 (8 bases). The CDR3 consists of 19 residues. V dropped 0 bases and J dropped 3 bases, with 23 bases sitting between them. Germline values: CDR1 LNHDA, CDR2 SQIVND (reference sequence). Here the CDR3 reads CASSIDRSGTGGEEETQYF. The CDR3 DNA sequence: TGTGCCAGTAGTATAGATAGGTCTGGTACAGGGGGGGAGGAAGAGACCCAGTACTTC.

Here the CDR3 reads CSAILADTQYF. CDR3 coding DNA: TGCAGTGCAATTCTAGCAGATACGCAGTATTTT. V usage is TRBV20-1 and J usage is TRBJ2-3; D is unclear. Germline lookup yields CDR1 DFQATT and CDR2 SNEGSKA (reference sequence). Trimming stripped 6 bases from V and 4 bases from J, with 8 bases between. The length of the CDR3 is 11 residues.

V gene TRBV27 combines with J gene TRBJ1-2, with D hard to call. Germline V gene lookup returns CDR1 MNHEY and CDR2 SMNVEV (reference sequence). The CDR3 contains 13 residues. V was clipped by 0 bases and J by 4 bases, with 6 bases between them. CDR3 coding DNA: TGTGCCAGCAGTTTATCCTCACTCTATGGCTACACCTTC. It translates to CASSLSSLYGYTF.

The gene calls are TRBV9 and TRBJ1-2; 9 bases agree with TRBD1. This CDR3 is 17 amino acids long. With 3 bases clipped from V and 4 bases from J, the junction kept 13 bases outside the gene matches. CDR1 SGDLS and CDR2 YYNGEE come from the germline V gene. DNA for the CDR3: TGTGCCAGCAGCGGGGACAGGGCCCGGAGGGGGTTCTATGGCTACACCTTC. It translates to CASSGDRARRGFYGYTF.

This clone showed up just once. The rearrangement joins TRBV5-5 to TRBJ2-1; D remains ambiguous. Trimming shortened V by 3 bases and J by 3 bases, and 10 bases separated the two germline ends. The CDR3 runs 14 residues. Germline V lookup: CDR1 SGHKS, CDR2 YYEKEE (reference sequence). CDR3 protein: CASSYNSNYNEQFF. The CDR3 DNA reads TGTGCCAGCAGCTATAACAGTAACTACAATGAGCAGTTCTTC.

The chain uses TRBV4-1 and TRBJ1-6, with D tentatively TRBD1 (5 bases). Germline V gene lookup returns CDR1 MGHRA and CDR2 YSYEKL. The V gene lost 4 bases and the J gene lost 8 bases, with 9 bases spanning the gap. The CDR3 runs to 13 residues. CDR3 bases: TGCGCCAGCAGCCCAACCAGGGATTCACCCCTCCACTTT. Its translation is CASSPTRDSPLHF.

The chain links TRBV23-1 to TRBJ1-2; 7 bases map to TRBD1. TRBV23-1 is classed as an ORF, of uncertain function. The CDR3 length is 16 residues. V lost 6 bases to trimming and J lost 1 base; unmatched junction nucleotides: 11. The CDR3 reads CASRQGGRINNYGYTF. DNA for the CDR3: TGCGCCAGCAGACAAGGGGGCCGGATAAATAACTATGGCTACACCTTC.

The chain couples TRBV5-1 to TRBJ1-2; D remains unclear. CDR3 length: 14 amino acids. V lost 0 bases and J 7 bases, leaving 13 bases between the germline ends. CDR1 and CDR2 from the germline V gene are SGHRS and YFSETQ. The CDR3 DNA follows: TGCGCCAGCAGCTTGGCCTTGAGTTCTGGTGGCTACACCTTC. This codes for CASSLALSSGGYTF. The full variable domain, its missing parts supplied by reference TRBV5-1 and TRBJ1-2, is KAGVTQTPRYLIKTRGQQVTLSCSPISGHRSVSWYQQTPGQGLQFLFEYFSETQRNKGNFPGRFSGRQFSNSRSEMNVSTLELGDSALYLCASSLALSSGGYTFGSGTRLTVV.

This clone was counted between two and nine times. V gene TRBV19 combines with J gene TRBJ1-1; D gene unclear. Deletions cut 3 bases from V and 5 bases from J, with 10 bases between. CDR3 length: 13 residues. Germline V gene sequence: CDR1 LNHDA, CDR2 SQIVND (reference sequence). The CDR3 nucleotides read TGTGCCAGTAGTATTGCTGGGCTAACTGAAGCTTTCTTT. Amino acid sequence: CASSIAGLTEAFF.

This sequence joins TRBV5-1 and TRBJ2-2; D gene uncertain. This CDR3 region has 15 residues. V was pared by 2 bases and J by 3 bases, with 11 bases between. Germline V gene lookup returns CDR1 SGHRS and CDR2 YFSETQ. In nucleotides, the CDR3 is TGCGCCAGCAGCTTAGAAGACACTTACACCGGGGAGCTGTTTTTT. Translation gives CASSLEDTYTGELFF. Supplemented by reference TRBV5-1 and TRBJ2-2, the full variable domain reads KAGVTQTPRYLIKTRGQQVTLSCSPISGHRSVSWYQQTPGQGLQFLFEYFSETQRNKGNFPGRFSGRQFSNSRSEMNVSTLELGDSALYLCASSLEDTYTGELFFGEGSRLTVL.

The V gene is TRBV19, the J gene TRBJ2-4, with 7 nucleotides matching TRBD2. The CDR3 has 17 residues. V gave up 3 bases and J gave up 1 base; unmatched junction bases: 9. Germline V gives CDR1 LNHDA, CDR2 SQIVND (reference sequence). The CDR3 loop reads CASSIFLAATAKNIQYF. The CDR3 DNA is TGTGCCAGTAGTATTTTTCTAGCGGCCACCGCCAAAAACATTCAGTACTTC.

The chain recombines TRBV11-2 with TRBJ2-7; 11 bases are a match to TRBD2. Losses at the gene ends were 5 bases for V and 7 bases for J; bases not matched to a gene: 13. CDR3 length: 16 residues. Germline loops: CDR1 SGHAT, CDR2 FQNNGV. CDR3 DNA sequence: TGTGCCAGCAGCCCGGTACTAGCGGGAGTCATAAGGGAGCAGTACTTC. It encodes CASSPVLAGVIREQYF.

V and J are TRBV5-8 and TRBJ2-1; perhaps TRBD1 as D (6 bases). With 3 bases removed from V and 7 bases from J, the gap between germline ends came to 17 bases. The CDR3 covers 15 residues. Germline CDR1 SGHTS, CDR2 YDEGEE. CDR3 region: CASSSRTGWANEQFF. As DNA, the CDR3 is TGTGCCAGCAGCTCGAGAACAGGGTGGGCAAATGAGCAGTTCTTC.

The chain has TRBV29-1 and TRBJ1-1; 10 nucleotides align to TRBD1. V shed 4 bases and J 4 bases; nucleotides not matched to a gene: 21. The length of the CDR3 is 19 residues. The germline V gene encodes CDR1 SQVTM and CDR2 ANQGSEA. The CDR3 sequence is CSVVPLWGQGLRSPTEAFF. CDR3 nucleotide sequence: TGCAGCGTTGTACCCCTGTGGGGACAGGGGTTAAGGAGCCCCACTGAAGCTTTCTTT.